Listed here are 18 T cell receptor beta chains from one sample, sequenced in a study of shared clonotypes between healthy human individuals. Naive CD8 populations comprised CD45RO-negative cells positively selected for CCR7, excluding terminally differentiated effector memory CD45RA+ cells. Assay: immunoSEQ multiplex PCR; the TCRdb copy retains only in-frame clones and omits some. This table holds millions of clones, less than 95% found once. The sample consisted of naive CD8+ T cells sorted from blood. The receptors shown here come from a man younger than 35 in good health.

V and J are TRBV6-5 and TRBJ1-2; tentative D call: TRBD1 (5 bases). The CDR3 has 15 amino acids. Germline CDR1 is MNHEY and CDR2 is SVGAGI. V was cut by 0 bases and J by 3 bases, with 11 bases left in between. Here the CDR3 DNA reads TGTGCCAGCAGTTACTCAGCAGGGTACGACTATGGCTACACCTTC. Amino acid sequence: CASSYSAGYDYGYTF.

The V gene is TRBV7-9, the J gene TRBJ1-4, with TRBD1 matching over 7 bases. J gave up 8 bases and V 6 bases, and 9 bases lay outside the gene matches. The germline V gene has CDR1 SEHNR and CDR2 FQNEAQ (reference sequence). The CDR3 extends over 14 amino acids. CDR3 nucleotide sequence: TGTGCCAGCAGTCGAGGGGGCTTTGAGGAAAAACTGTTTTTT. It encodes CASSRGGFEEKLFF.

The gene calls are TRBV28 and TRBJ2-7; D not resolved. Trimming shortened V by 5 bases and J by 2 bases, and 13 bases separated the two germline ends. Germline assignment: CDR1 MDHEN and CDR2 SYDVKM. This CDR3 is 14 amino acids long. CDR3 loop: CASSRPASTYEQYF. Written as DNA, the CDR3 is TGTGCCAGCAGTAGACCCGCTTCCACCTACGAGCAGTACTTC.

This rearrangement joins TRBV28 to TRBJ2-2; TRBD1 might be the D (5 bases). The CDR3 totals 13 residues. Germline V gene lookup returns CDR1 MDHEN and CDR2 SYDVKM. V lost 3 bases, J lost 6 bases, and 8 bases lay in between. Written as DNA, the CDR3 is TGTGCCAGCAGTTTTAGGGGTTCCGGGGAGCTGTTTTTT. Its protein product is CASSFRGSGELFF.

The rearrangement joins TRBV5-4 to TRBJ1-1; 7 bases agree with TRBD1. This CDR3 comprises 15 residues. The junction had 6 bases not matched to a gene; V was cut back by 1 base and J by 3 bases. Germline V gives CDR1 SGHNT, CDR2 YYREEE (reference sequence). CDR3 nucleotide sequence: TGTGCCAGCAGCTTGTTAGGGGGCGCAGACACTGAAGCTTTCTTT. Residues: CASSLLGGADTEAFF.

The rearrangement links TRBV29-1 to TRBJ1-2, with 8 nucleotides matching TRBD1. The CDR3 is 15 amino acids. Germline values: CDR1 SQVTM, CDR2 ANQGSEA. V was pared by 0 bases and J by 2 bases, with 5 bases of the junction left unmatched. CDR3 residues: CSVEDLAGGNYGYTF. The CDR3 DNA reads as TGCAGCGTTGAAGATCTGGCAGGGGGCAACTATGGCTACACCTTC.

This clone was seen a single time. This chain uses TRBV28 with TRBJ1-6, with 9 nucleotides matching TRBD1. CDR3 size: 14 residues. Germline CDR1 reads MDHEN; CDR2 reads SYDVKM. V lost 5 bases, J lost 8 bases, and 4 bases stayed unmatched. The CDR3 region is CASSIDRGDSPLHF. DNA for the CDR3: TGTGCCAGCAGTATCGACAGGGGGGATTCACCCCTCCACTTT.

The V call is TRBV4-1, the J call TRBJ2-6, with 10 nucleotides matching TRBD2. Germline CDR1 and CDR2: MGHRA and YSYEKL. There are 18 residues in the CDR3. The V segment lost 4 bases and the J segment 0 bases; nucleotides outside the gene matches: 6. The CDR3 nucleotides read TGCGCCAGCAGCCCCCGGACTAGCGGAAGCTCTGGGGCCAACGTCCTGACTTTC. Its translation: CASSPRTSGSSGANVLTF.

The chain recombines TRBV7-9 with TRBJ2-6; TRBD2 matches at 11 bases. This CDR3 is 18 amino acids long. CDR1 is SEHNR and CDR2 is FQNEAQ in the germline V gene (reference sequence). Unmatched junction bases numbered 9, after V lost 4 bases and J lost 4 bases. This CDR3 reads CASSSKLAGANGANVLTF. CDR3 sequence (DNA): TGTGCCAGCAGCTCGAAACTAGCGGGAGCTAACGGGGCCAACGTCCTGACTTTC.

In the case of this clone: This sample also contains other DNA sequences that code for the same CDR3. The chain combines TRBV20-1 with TRBJ2-7; D unresolved. The CDR3 has 11 residues. V shed 6 bases and J shed 1 base, with 7 bases lying between them. Germline CDR1 DFQATT, CDR2 SNEGSKA (reference sequence). The CDR3 loop reads CSATESYEQYF. The CDR3 DNA follows: TGCAGTGCGACGGAATCCTACGAGCAGTACTTC.

This sequence joins TRBV6-5 and TRBJ2-2, with unresolved D. The CDR3 runs to 13 residues. V was trimmed by 6 bases and J by 2 bases, leaving 7 bases between them. Germline values: CDR1 MNHEY, CDR2 SVGAGI. CDR3 loop: CASRHRNTGELFF. CDR3 in DNA: TGTGCCAGCAGACACAGAAACACCGGGGAGCTGTTTTTT.

The rearrangement joins TRBV7-9 to TRBJ2-1; 8 bases agree with TRBD1. Germline trimming cut 1 base from V and 5 bases from J; bases unmatched to any gene: 10. This CDR3 spans 17 amino acids. Germline V CDR1 and CDR2: SEHNR, FQNEAQ (reference sequence). CDR3 in DNA: TGTGCCAGCAGCTTAGGGTCTGCAGGGGGCGCGGACAATGAGCAGTTCTTC. It yields the protein CASSLGSAGGADNEQFF.

This chain uses TRBV5-4 with TRBJ1-1; weak D call: TRBD1 (6 bases). The CDR3 runs 15 residues. The V gene's germline CDR1 is SGHNT and CDR2 YYREEE (reference sequence). The V gene lost 0 bases and the J gene lost 6 bases, with 15 bases spanning the gap. The CDR3 region is CASSLAGGGTPEAFF. DNA for the CDR3: TGTGCCAGCAGCTTGGCCGGGGGCGGTACCCCTGAAGCTTTCTTT.

This clone was detected once. V is TRBV30 and J is TRBJ2-1, with 8 bases identical to TRBD2. The J segment lost 4 bases and the V segment lost 1 base, leaving 9 bases of the junction unmatched. Germline V lookup: CDR1 GTSNPN, CDR2 SVGIG (reference sequence). The CDR3 is 16 residues long. For the CDR3, the DNA is TGTGCCTGGAGTGGCCCTAGCGGGCCCCGTTACAATGAGCAGTTCTTC. It is translated as CAWSGPSGPRYNEQFF.

The sample holds one count of this clone. The V gene is TRBV5-6, the J gene TRBJ1-2; D gene unclear. CDR1 SGHDT and CDR2 YYEEEE come from the germline V gene. V lost 3 bases and J 8 bases, leaving 11 bases between the germline ends. CDR3 length equals 12 residues. The CDR3 is CASSYQTIGYTF. For the CDR3, the DNA is TGTGCCAGCAGCTACCAGACCATAGGCTACACCTTC.

The chain joins TRBV30 to TRBJ2-3, with D hard to call. Trimming cost V 6 bases and J 5 bases, with 3 bases left between them. Germline V lookup: CDR1 GTSNPN, CDR2 SVGIG (reference sequence). This CDR3 contains 9 residues. DNA of the CDR3: TGTGCCTGTGGAGATACGCAGTATTTT. As protein: CACGDTQYF.

The gene calls are TRBV25-1 and TRBJ1-4; D ambiguous. CDR3 length equals 15 residues. V shed 4 bases and J shed 12 bases, with 21 bases lying between them. Looked up from germline, CDR1 is MGHDK and CDR2 is SYGVNS. The CDR3 region has the DNA TGTGCCAGCAGTGCCTTCGGAGGCGAGACAATCGAACTGTTTTTT. It codes for CASSAFGGETIELFF.

The V gene is TRBV27, the J gene TRBJ2-7, with D perhaps matching TRBD2 (6 bases). Germline V gene data show CDR1 as MNHEY and CDR2 as SMNVEV (reference sequence). With 5 bases removed from V and 7 bases from J, the gap between germline ends came to 27 bases. The CDR3 has 17 residues. The CDR3 DNA reads as TGTGCCAGCAGTCCAAATTCCGCACTCCGGGAGACTAGGGAGCAGTACTTC. Amino acid sequence: CASSPNSALRETREQYF.